This T cell receptor beta chain was observed in a study of OX40 agonist ivuxolimab in advanced cancers. Looking at the study overall: Across the patients, intravenous ivuxolimab was delivered every 2 weeks at 0.01 to 10 mg/kg. Points from the study as a whole: In general, CD8+ T cells held more expanded clones than CD4+ did, on average.

With respect to this clone: Its antigen remains unidentified.

Libraries were prepared by immunoSEQ multiplex PCR; TCRdb keeps only in-frame clonotypes and omits some of them. The sample contains roughly 48,000 clones, approximately 84% of which appear only once. The ends were cut back, 1 base at V and 1 base at J, with 7 bases in the middle. CDR1 and CDR2 (germline): MNHEY, SMNVEV (reference sequence). The CDR3 totals 14 residues. This receptor was obtained from an adult with an advanced solid tumor such as melanoma, head and neck, liver or kidney cancer. The rearrangement uses TRBV27 and TRBJ1-1, with a weak D call TRBD1 (5 bases). Sample: CD4+ or CD8+ T cells sorted from blood, taken in a trial of the OX40 agonist ivuxolimab. CDR3 loop: CASSLFGGNTEAFF. The DNA of the CDR3 is TGTGCCAGCAGTTTATTCGGGGGGAACACTGAAGCTTTCTTT.